A single sample is the source of the 9 T cell receptor beta chains below, sequenced in a study of vaccination effects on CD4 cells after COVID-19 (dated by TCRdb to between 2022 and 2023). To prepare the library, the immunoSEQ multiplex PCR assay was applied. TCRdb provides this immuneACCESS table in a form limited to in-frame rearrangements. Some clones are lacking; in checked studies, under half of them reflect an unresolved V gene, and why the rest are absent is not known. This sample lists approximately 66,000 clones; under 80% were detected once. The ten largest clones capture approximately 2.4% of the sample. What these receptors recognize is not known. After approximately eleven days of culture, CD4+ T cells were isolated with the EasySep CD4+ T cell isolation kit. Participants received two doses of either the BNT162b2 or the mRNA-1273 mRNA SARS-CoV-2 vaccine. The input for sequencing was CD4+ T cells from PBMCs cultured without peptide, taken after COVID-19 vaccination. The receptors shown here come from a human donor who received a COVID-19 vaccine.

As DNA, the CDR3 is TGCGCCAGCAGCTTGGGGTCGCAGGGCGCAGATACGCAGTATTTT. This encodes CASSLGSQGADTQYF. The genes are TRBV5-1 and TRBJ2-3; D possibly corresponds to TRBD1 (5 bases). From germline, CDR1 is SGHRS and CDR2 YFSETQ. Trimming removed 0 bases from V and 4 bases from J, with 12 bases in between. The CDR3 runs 15 residues. The full variable domain, rest sourced from reference TRBV5-1 and TRBJ2-3, is KAGVTQTPRYLIKTRGQQVTLSCSPISGHRSVSWYQQTPGQGLQFLFEYFSETQRNKGNFPGRFSGRQFSNSRSEMNVSTLELGDSALYLCASSLGSQGADTQYFGPGTRLTVL.

This chain joins TRBV5-1 and TRBJ2-6; D remains ambiguous. The CDR3 is made up of 15 amino acids. Trimming pared 4 bases from V and 0 bases from J, leaving 8 bases between. Germline V gene sequence: CDR1 SGHRS, CDR2 YFSETQ. CDR3 DNA sequence: TGCGCCAGCAGCCCCCGAGACTCTGGGGCCAACGTCCTGACTTTC. Amino acids: CASSPRDSGANVLTF.

V is TRBV7-3 and J is TRBJ2-2, with D tentatively TRBD2 (7 bases). The CDR3 totals 16 residues. Germline V gene lookup returns CDR1 SGHTA and CDR2 FQGTGA. The V end lost 6 bases, the J end lost 0 bases, and 14 bases lay between the germline ends. The CDR3 region has the DNA TGTGCCAGCAGTCCTCGAGGGGGGGCGAACACCGGGGAGCTGTTTTTT. Amino acid sequence: CASSPRGGANTGELFF.

The rearrangement links TRBV2 to TRBJ1-2; 10 nucleotides match TRBD1. CDR3 length equals 15 residues. Germline CDR1 is SNHLY and CDR2 is FYNNEI. V shed 7 bases, J shed 4 bases, and the junction held 9 bases outside the gene matches. CDR3 DNA: TGTGCCAGCACCGAGGACAGGGGGATAGTCTATGGCTACACCTTC. Protein sequence: CASTEDRGIVYGYTF.

This clone has a single count. The chain combines TRBV29-1 with TRBJ2-3; the D is unclear. Trimming pared 4 bases from V and 4 bases from J, leaving 3 bases between. The CDR3 is made up of 10 amino acids. Germline loops: CDR1 SQVTM, CDR2 ANQGSEA. The CDR3 reads CSVVADTQYF. DNA of the CDR3: TGCAGCGTTGTGGCAGATACGCAGTATTTT.

The chain has TRBV7-3 and TRBJ1-1; possible D gene TRBD1, 5 bases. CDR3 length: 15 residues. CDR1 is SGHTA, CDR2 FQGTGA, per germline. Trimming removed 2 bases at V and 1 base at J, with 11 bases between. The CDR3 DNA reads as TGTGCCAGCAGCTTACAACAAACAGGGAACACTGAAGCTTTCTTT. Protein sequence: CASSLQQTGNTEAFF. Full variable domain (missing parts from reference TRBV7-3 and TRBJ1-1): GAGVSQTPSNKVTEKGKYVELRCDPISGHTALYWYRQSLGQGPEFLIYFQGTGAADDSGLPNDRFFAVRPEGSVSTLKIQRTERGDSAVYLCASSLQQTGNTEAFFGQGTRLTVV.

J is TRBJ2-3 and V is TRBV18; TRBD1 is a possible D gene (6 bases). V lost 6 bases to trimming and J lost 0 bases, with 7 bases between them. Per the germline V gene, CDR1 is KGHSH and CDR2 is LQKENI. The CDR3 runs to 13 residues. CDR3 nucleotide sequence: TGTGCCAGCTCTGGGGGCAGCACAGATACGCAGTATTTT. Translating it yields CASSGGSTDTQYF.

The rearrangement joins TRBV7-2 to TRBJ1-5; D gene ambiguous. V lost 2 bases, J lost 2 bases, and 13 bases lay in between. This CDR3 is built from 16 residues. Germline V lookup: CDR1 SGHTA, CDR2 FQGNSA. The CDR3: CASSLPTVIGNQPQHF. DNA of the CDR3: TGTGCCAGCAGCTTACCTACAGTTATTGGCAATCAGCCCCAGCATTTT.

This chain uses TRBV6-2 or TRBV6-3 with TRBJ2-5, with 14 bases identical to TRBD2. J gave up 1 base and V 5 bases, and 9 bases lay outside the gene matches. Germline V lookup: CDR1 MNHEY, CDR2 SVGEGT. The CDR3 extends over 18 amino acids. CDR3 amino acids: CASSTRLAGGPVQETQYF. The CDR3 bases are TGTGCCAGCAGTACTCGACTAGCGGGGGGGCCTGTCCAAGAGACCCAGTACTTC.